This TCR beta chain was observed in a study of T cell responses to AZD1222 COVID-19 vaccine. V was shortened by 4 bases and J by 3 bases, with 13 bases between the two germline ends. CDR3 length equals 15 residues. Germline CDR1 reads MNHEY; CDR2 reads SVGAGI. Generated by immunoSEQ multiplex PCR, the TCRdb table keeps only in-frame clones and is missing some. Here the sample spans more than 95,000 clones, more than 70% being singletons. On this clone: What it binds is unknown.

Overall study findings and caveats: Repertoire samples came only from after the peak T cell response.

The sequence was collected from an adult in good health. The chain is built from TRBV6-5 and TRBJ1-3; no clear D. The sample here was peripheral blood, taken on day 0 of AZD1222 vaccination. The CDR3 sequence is CASSSATLGGNTIYF. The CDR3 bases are TGTGCCAGCAGTTCAGCTACTCTGGGTGGAAACACCATATATTTT.